This T cell receptor beta chain is drawn from a study of T cells after yellow fever vaccination. Regarding the study as a whole: The presence of abundant clonotypes contaminating from the bulk population was possible in FACS-sorted repertoires. Reappearance after the booster was observed for most primary-vaccination clones (around 95% CD4, about 85% CD8).

This clonotype was observed many times. Its cognate antigen is unknown. In TCRdb, the 5' RACE reads were re-called with MiXCR into one record per CDR3 protein. In the table there are some 250,000 distinct CDR3 sequences, roughly 3.5% of which are singletons. There are 16 residues in the CDR3. CDR1 is MNHEY and CDR2 is SVGAGI in the germline V gene. V trimming: 0 bases; J trimming: 2 bases; junction bases outside the gene matches: 4. V gene TRBV6-5 combines with J gene TRBJ1-3; the match to TRBD1 covers 7 bases. This TCR was sampled from a man between 18 and 29 years old who received the YFV17D yellow fever vaccine. The source material was PBMCs, sampled 15 days after the yellow fever booster vaccination. CDR3 region: CASSYSWTGTGNTIYF. In nucleotides, the CDR3 is TGTGCCAGCAGTTACTCGTGGACAGGAACTGGAAACACCATATATTTT.